The 9 T cell receptor beta chains reported below all come from one sample, sequenced in a study of cytomegalovirus exposure and HLA in healthy donors. PCR employed 60 Vbeta and 13 Jbeta primers. The table came from immunoSEQ multiplex PCR; TCRdb's copy has only in-frame clones and leaves some out. The sample has about 100,000 clones, about 80% seen once; the top ten hold under 5%. The sequenced sample was PBMCs. These receptors originate from a female donor in good health and CMV-seropositive.

This clone turned up a few times. The chain has TRBV4-1 and TRBJ1-2; perhaps TRBD1 as D (6 bases). The V end was cut by 4 bases, the J end by 4 bases, with 13 bases between. From germline, CDR1 is MGHRA and CDR2 YSYEKL. This CDR3 comprises 14 residues. CDR3 in amino acids: CASSPLTGSYGYTF. The CDR3 DNA reads TGCGCCAGCAGCCCCTTGACAGGAAGCTATGGCTACACCTTC.

The rearrangement links TRBV10-1 to TRBJ2-7; 10 bases align to TRBD2. CDR3 length equals 14 residues. V trimming: 4 bases; J trimming: 4 bases; junction bases outside the gene matches: 4. CDR1 is WNHNN and CDR2 is SYGVQD in the germline V gene (reference sequence). The CDR3 DNA follows: TGCGCCAGCAGTGCTAGCGGGAGTCTATACGAGCAGTACTTC. Translating it yields CASSASGSLYEQYF.

The V call is TRBV5-4, the J call TRBJ2-7, with D perhaps matching TRBD2 (6 bases). This CDR3 contains 16 residues. Germline V lookup: CDR1 SGHNT, CDR2 YYREEE (reference sequence). V shed 4 bases and J shed 0 bases, with 17 bases lying between them. CDR3 in amino acids: CASSPNAGTGSYEQYF. Here the CDR3 DNA reads TGTGCCAGCAGCCCAAACGCCGGGACTGGCTCCTACGAGCAGTACTTC.

The J gene is TRBJ2-5, the V gene TRBV7-9, with a possible D match to TRBD2 (5 bases). Trimming shortened V by 5 bases and J by 2 bases, and 9 bases separated the two germline ends. The CDR3 totals 13 residues. Germline V gives CDR1 SEHNR, CDR2 FQNEAQ (reference sequence). CDR3 sequence reads: CASSGLVQETQYF. In DNA, the CDR3 is TGTGCCAGCAGCGGACTCGTTCAAGAGACCCAGTACTTC.

The chain is built from TRBV5-1 and TRBJ1-5; 8 nucleotides agree with TRBD1. The junction had 7 bases not matched to a gene; V was cut back by 4 bases and J by 7 bases. The CDR3 covers 14 residues. CDR1 is SGHRS, CDR2 YFSETQ, per germline. Written as DNA, the CDR3 is TGCGCCAGCAGCGTTTCAGGGGGCCAACAGCCCCAGCATTTT. Protein: CASSVSGGQQPQHF.

This clone came up once. The rearrangement uses TRBV5-6 and TRBJ2-2; no definite D call. Trimming pared 1 base from V and 7 bases from J, leaving 11 bases between. The V gene's germline CDR1 is SGHDT and CDR2 YYEEEE. The CDR3 covers 14 residues. This chain's CDR3 is CASSLSQLIGELFF. CDR3 DNA sequence: TGTGCCAGCAGCTTGTCACAGCTCATCGGGGAGCTGTTTTTT.

The chain uses TRBV25-1 and TRBJ2-5; 10 bases fit TRBD1. Trimming at V came to 7 bases and at J to 2 bases, leaving 13 bases not matched to a gene. Germline V gives CDR1 MGHDK, CDR2 SYGVNS. The CDR3 consists of 17 residues. CDR3 DNA sequence: TGTGCCAGCAATCCGACGTGGACAGGGGGTGTTCAAGAGACCCAGTACTTC. Its protein product is CASNPTWTGGVQETQYF.

The V call is TRBV6-6, the J call TRBJ1-2; D remains ambiguous. V gave up 0 bases and J gave up 2 bases, with 10 bases separating them. CDR3 length equals 15 residues. Germline V gene lookup returns CDR1 MNHNY and CDR2 SVGAGI (reference sequence). For the CDR3, the DNA is TGTGCCAGCAGTTACTCGGGGAGTAACAACTATGGCTACACCTTC. Translating gives CASSYSGSNNYGYTF.

The chain couples TRBV7-2 to TRBJ2-5; 12 bases are a match to TRBD2. V lost 5 bases and J lost 2; bases outside the gene matches: 6. CDR3 size: 16 residues. Germline V gene lookup returns CDR1 SGHTA and CDR2 FQGNSA. The CDR3 region has the DNA TGTGCCAGCAGCCCGGGGACTAGCGGGCCGCAAGAGACCCAGTACTTC. As protein: CASSPGTSGPQETQYF.